The next 19 T cell receptor beta chains were all read from a single sample in a study of early T cells in non-severe SARS-CoV-2 infection. TCRdb independently ran MiXCR on the 5' RACE reads; one entry per CDR3 protein. The sample yields almost 65,000 distinct CDR3 sequences, over 4% seen once. The sequencing input was whole blood. The receptors derive from an adult who was a healthcare worker with PCR-confirmed SARS-CoV-2 infection or an uninfected control (not recorded which).

This clonotype was detected many times. V usage is TRBV7-2 and J usage is TRBJ2-1, with D perhaps given as TRBD1 or TRBD2 (6 bases each). Trimming removed 5 bases from V and 6 bases from J, with 14 bases in between. Germline V gene data show CDR1 as SGHTA and CDR2 as FQGNSA. This CDR3 is 14 amino acids long. The CDR3 DNA is TGTGCCAGCAGCCTGGGGGGCTGGGGCAATGAGCAGTTCTTC. It specifies CASSLGGWGNEQFF.

This clonotype was seen many times. The chain combines TRBV12-3 or TRBV12-4 with TRBJ2-1; 10 bases are a match to TRBD2. The trim removed 2 bases at V and 7 bases at J, leaving 2 bases unmatched. This CDR3 spans 14 amino acids. CDR3 sequence (DNA): TGTGCCAGCAGTTTACTAGCGGGAGCAAATGAGCAGTTCTTC. Protein sequence: CASSLLAGANEQFF.

This clonotype occurred many times. The gene calls are TRBV7-3 and TRBJ2-2; D gene uncertain. The germline gives CDR1 SGHTA, CDR2 FQGTGA. This CDR3 spans 14 amino acids. V gave up 6 bases and J gave up 1 base, with 9 bases separating them. CDR3 residues: CASRQDLNTGELFF. As DNA, the CDR3 is TGTGCCAGCAGGCAAGACTTGAACACCGGGGAGCTGTTTTTT.

This clonotype was seen repeatedly, ten times or more. The gene calls are TRBV5-1 and TRBJ1-6; 7 bases are shared with TRBD1. Germline CDR1 and CDR2: SGHRS and YFSETQ. The CDR3 is 16 residues long. J gave up 6 bases and V 4 bases, and 10 bases lay outside the gene matches. The CDR3 loop is CASSLRDSLSNSPLHF. CDR3 nucleotides: TGCGCCAGCAGCCTCCGGGACAGTCTTTCTAATTCACCCCTCCACTTT.

The rearrangement uses TRBV15 and TRBJ2-1, with D unclear. This CDR3 contains 12 residues. Germline V gene lookup returns CDR1 LNHNV and CDR2 YYDKDF (reference sequence). Trimming removed 1 base from V and 7 bases from J, with 5 bases in between. The CDR3 coding sequence is TGTGCCACCAGCAGAGTGGGAAATGAGCAGTTCTTC. It specifies CATSRVGNEQFF.

The chain carries TRBV29-1 and TRBJ1-4, with TRBD1 matching 7 bases. Trimming cost V 4 bases and J 7 bases; bases outside gene matches: 6. Germline-derived CDR1 and CDR2 are SQVTM and ANQGSEA. The CDR3 contains 13 residues. The CDR3 spells CSVVGGGSEKLFF. DNA for the CDR3: TGCAGCGTTGTAGGGGGCGGAAGTGAAAAACTGTTTTTT.

This clonotype came up many times. The chain employs TRBV28 and TRBJ2-4; D unclear. Germline CDR1 MDHEN, CDR2 SYDVKM. V shed 6 bases and J shed 0 bases, with 18 bases lying between them. This CDR3 contains 17 residues. The CDR3 sequence: CASRPGGRPLAKNIQYF. The CDR3 DNA reads TGTGCCAGCAGACCCGGTGGCCGACCTTTAGCCAAAAACATTCAGTACTTC.

This clonotype was seen a handful of times. The chain is built from TRBV10-3 and TRBJ2-3, with 10 nucleotides matching TRBD1. J was trimmed by 13 bases and V by 3 bases; bases with no gene match: 13. The CDR3 has 15 amino acids. Germline CDR1 ENHRY, CDR2 SYGVKD. CDR3 sequence: CAISEPDRGGKLEYF. The DNA for the CDR3 is TGTGCCATCAGTGAACCGGACAGGGGGGGAAAGCTTGAGTATTTT.

This clonotype has just a few counts. The J gene is TRBJ1-1, the V gene TRBV18; no reliable D call. Germline assignment: CDR1 KGHSH and CDR2 LQKENI. The CDR3 has 13 residues. The V end was cut by 5 bases, the J end by 0 bases, with 7 bases between. The CDR3 here is CASSGELNTEAFF. The CDR3 DNA sequence: TGTGCCAGCTCAGGGGAACTGAACACTGAAGCTTTCTTT.

This clonotype was counted many times. The V gene is TRBV11-1, the J gene TRBJ2-7; perhaps TRBD2 as D (6 bases). Germline V gives CDR1 SGHAT, CDR2 FQDESV (reference sequence). The V gene lost 5 bases and the J gene lost 6 bases, with 17 bases spanning the gap. CDR3 length: 14 amino acids. The CDR3 bases are TGTGCCAGCAGCCTCCGGGGGAACCACGCCGAGCAGTACTTC. It specifies CASSLRGNHAEQYF. The full variable domain, in which reference TRBV11-1 and TRBJ2-7 provide the parts outside the CDR3, is EAEVAQSPRYKITEKSQAVAFWCDPISGHATLYWYRQILGQGPELLVQFQDESVVDDSQLPKDRFSAERLKGVDSTLKIQPAELGDSAMYLCASSLRGNHAEQYFGPGTRLTVT.

This clonotype was observed a few times. The CDR3 DNA follows: TGTGCCAGCAGTTTTTTGCCTGGAAACACCATATATTTT. It translates to CASSFLPGNTIYF. This sequence joins TRBV12-3 or TRBV12-4 and TRBJ1-3; D gene ambiguous. The CDR3 covers 13 residues. Trimming took off 3 bases at V and 2 bases at J, with 5 bases between the two ends.

The gene calls are TRBV12-3 or TRBV12-4 and TRBJ2-1; D unclear. The CDR3 is 12 residues long. V dropped 2 bases and J dropped 8 bases, with 7 bases sitting between them. The CDR3 sequence: CASSLWLDEQFF. Written as DNA, the CDR3 is TGTGCCAGCAGTTTATGGTTAGATGAGCAGTTCTTC.

The V and J genes are TRBV7-8 and TRBJ2-7, with TRBD2 as a possible D gene (7 bases). CDR1 is SGHVS and CDR2 is FQNEAQ in the germline V gene. This CDR3 spans 16 amino acids. Trimming took 2 bases from V and 2 from J, leaving 16 bases between them. The DNA of the CDR3 is TGTGCCAGCAGCTTATACGGGGGGCCCACCGCCTACGAGCAGTACTTC. As protein: CASSLYGGPTAYEQYF.

There are many counts of this clonotype. This sequence joins TRBV19 and TRBJ2-7, with a tentative D call TRBD1 (5 bases). The germline gives CDR1 LNHDA, CDR2 SQIVND (reference sequence). Trimming stripped 4 bases from V and 3 bases from J, with 7 bases between. This CDR3 is built from 12 residues. CDR3 coding DNA: TGTGCCAGTAGTACTGACAGCTACGAGCAGTACTTC. Translated: CASSTDSYEQYF.

This clonotype appeared many times. This rearrangement joins TRBV5-8 to TRBJ2-7; no reliable D call. Between the trimmed V and J ends, which lost 4 bases and 5 bases, there was a span of 10 bases. CDR3 length: 12 amino acids. The germline gives CDR1 SGHTS, CDR2 YDEGEE. For the CDR3, the DNA is TGTGCCAGCAGCCCCGCTACAGACGAGCAGTACTTC. Translated: CASSPATDEQYF.

This clonotype was seen repeatedly, ten times or more. The chain has TRBV20-1 and TRBJ2-1, with 9 nucleotides matching TRBD2. CDR3 length: 15 residues. Germline CDR1 DFQATT, CDR2 SNEGSKA (reference sequence). Germline trimming cut 2 bases from V and 2 bases from J; bases unmatched to any gene: 4. The CDR3 coding sequence is TGCAGTGCTAGACAACTAGCGGGTACCTACAATGAGCAGTTCTTC. This codes for CSARQLAGTYNEQFF.

This clonotype has ten or more counts. This chain uses TRBV4-1 with TRBJ2-1; no clear D. V was pared by 1 base and J by 5 bases, with 18 bases between. Germline CDR1 MGHRA, CDR2 YSYEKL. The CDR3 covers 17 residues. CDR3 loop: CASSQVNLIARDNEQFF. The CDR3 DNA sequence: TGCGCCAGCAGCCAAGTCAATTTAATCGCCCGGGACAATGAGCAGTTCTTC.

J is TRBJ1-1 and V is TRBV20-1; 7 positions agree with TRBD1. The CDR3 length is 12 residues. The germline CDR1 and CDR2 sequences are DFQATT and SNEGSKA (reference sequence). CDR3 coding DNA: TGCATTGCAGGGGGGATGTGGGCTGAAGCTTTCTTT. The encoded protein is CIAGGMWAEAFF.

This clonotype was seen many times. The chain has TRBV11-3 and TRBJ2-5; weak D call: TRBD1 (5 bases). Germline loops: CDR1 SGHNT, CDR2 YENEEA. The CDR3 has 15 amino acids. Trimming pared 1 base from V and 5 bases from J, leaving 14 bases between. The chain's CDR3 is CASSLAGLSGETQYF. Here the CDR3 DNA reads TGTGCCAGCAGCTTAGCAGGGCTCAGTGGGGAGACCCAGTACTTC.